A single sample is the source of the 17 T cell receptor beta chains below, sequenced in a study of response to subunit inactivated influenza vaccine (dated by TCRdb to 2016 to 2019). Libraries were built with RT-PCR. The run used an Illumina HiSeq 2500. TCRdb reworked the public reads: Q25 trimming with fastp, MiXCR clone assembly, productive beta chains retained. Every entry covers one CDR3 protein and lists the most common genes and DNA from its rows. The sample profile shows 650,000 to 800,000 distinct CDR3 sequences; about 15% of them were found once. 5.5% to 8% of the sample comes from the top ten. This specimen consisted of PBMCs from blood, obtained around two weeks before vaccination. Receptors originate from a man aged 45-65 years who received an inactivated influenza vaccine. Donor details come from another sample of the same person, matched by shared clones.

J is TRBJ2-3 and V is TRBV5-1; D is perhaps TRBD1 (6 bases). Germline V gene data show CDR1 as SGHRS and CDR2 as YFSETQ. The CDR3 runs to 15 residues. Between the trimmed V and J ends, which lost 3 bases and 5 bases, there was a span of 16 bases. The CDR3 loop reads CASSWDNLPGDTQYF. The CDR3 coding sequence is TGCGCCAGCAGCTGGGACAACCTCCCTGGAGATACGCAGTATTTT.

This clonotype was counted between two and nine times. V and J are TRBV24-1 and TRBJ2-5; D is perhaps TRBD2 (5 bases). Germline-derived CDR1 and CDR2 are KGHDR and SFDVKD. Trimming took 10 bases from V and 4 from J, leaving 12 bases between them. This CDR3 contains 12 residues. CDR3 in DNA: TGTGCCACGGCGGGCTCGTCAGAGACCCAGTACTTC. Translating gives CATAGSSETQYF.

This clonotype was seen at least ten times. The rearrangement joins TRBV9 to TRBJ2-3; the D gene could be TRBD1 or TRBD2 (5 bases each). Germline CDR1 and CDR2: SGDLS and YYNGEE. The CDR3 covers 17 residues. V dropped 4 bases and J dropped 0 bases, with 18 bases sitting between them. In DNA, the CDR3 is TGTGCCAGCAGCTTCGGGACGAGAAGATCTAGCACAGATACGCAGTATTTT. Protein sequence: CASSFGTRRSSTDTQYF.

This chain links TRBV6-5 with TRBJ2-3; 12 bases align to TRBD2. The V segment lost 4 bases and the J segment 5 bases; nucleotides outside the gene matches: 4. The germline gives CDR1 MNHEY, CDR2 SVGAGI. The CDR3 covers 15 residues. CDR3 amino acids: CASSSRLAGVDTQYF. The CDR3 coding sequence is TGTGCCAGCAGTTCCAGACTAGCGGGAGTAGATACGCAGTATTTT.

This clonotype was detected only a few times. This chain connects TRBV11-1 to TRBJ1-1; D is unclear. This CDR3 region has 15 residues. V lost 5 bases and J 2 bases, leaving 15 bases between the germline ends. CDR1 is SGHAT, CDR2 FQDESV, per germline (reference sequence). CDR3 in amino acids: CASSRYDTYNTEAFF. DNA for the CDR3: TGTGCCAGCAGCAGATACGATACCTACAACACTGAAGCTTTCTTT.

In this sample, this clonotype turned up a few times. The V and J genes are TRBV27 and TRBJ2-7, with D possibly TRBD1 on 5 matching bases. Trimming shortened V by 4 bases and J by 4 bases, and 20 bases separated the two germline ends. Germline-derived CDR1 and CDR2 are MNHEY and SMNVEV (reference sequence). CDR3 length: 16 residues. The CDR3 DNA reads TGTGCCAGCAGTTCATCACCCGATCAGGGATCGTACGAGCAGTACTTC. Its protein is CASSSSPDQGSYEQYF.

This sequence joins TRBV12-3 or TRBV12-4 and TRBJ1-1; D is unresolved. The CDR3 consists of 14 residues. V was trimmed by 8 bases and J by 1 base, leaving 14 bases between them. The CDR3 nucleotides read TGTGCCAGCGGCCCGGGCCATGGGAACACTGAAGCTTTCTTT. Its translation is CASGPGHGNTEAFF.

This clonotype was seen only a few times. The chain uses TRBV28 and TRBJ2-5; 11 bases are shared with TRBD2. This CDR3 is built from 16 residues. Germline lookup yields CDR1 MDHEN and CDR2 SYDVKM. Unmatched junction bases numbered 11, after V lost 5 bases and J lost 6 bases. CDR3 region: CASSAFLTSGIKTQYF. In nucleotides, the CDR3 is TGTGCCAGCAGTGCCTTCCTGACTAGCGGGATAAAGACCCAGTACTTC.

This clonotype was picked up a small number of times. This sequence joins TRBV7-8 and TRBJ2-1; a possible D gene is TRBD2 (6 bases). Germline V lookup: CDR1 SGHVS, CDR2 FQNEAQ. This CDR3 is built from 18 residues. V lost 4 bases to trimming and J lost 2 bases, with 21 bases between them. CDR3 sequence: CASSSRPRGGGPYNEQFF. CDR3 nucleotides: TGTGCCAGCAGCTCCCGGCCGCGGGGAGGCGGACCCTACAATGAGCAGTTCTTC.

This clonotype was observed at least ten times. The V gene is TRBV7-8, the J gene TRBJ2-7; no reliable D call. Germline CDR1 and CDR2: SGHVS and FQNEAQ. Trimming stripped 5 bases from V and 0 bases from J, with 23 bases between. The CDR3 contains 18 residues. CDR3 residues: CASSPKKAGSQASYEQYF. The CDR3, as DNA: TGTGCCAGCAGCCCAAAAAAAGCCGGATCTCAAGCCTCCTACGAGCAGTACTTC.

The CDR3 DNA follows: TGTGCCAGCAGTTTCTCAGGACAGGGCGGCGAGCAGTACTTC. It codes for CASSFSGQGGEQYF. V is TRBV27 and J is TRBJ2-7, with 8 bases identical to TRBD1. This CDR3 has 14 residues. Trimming at V came to 3 bases and at J to 6 bases, leaving 7 bases not matched to a gene. Per the germline V gene, CDR1 is MNHEY and CDR2 is SMNVEV (reference sequence).

V gene TRBV5-1 combines with J gene TRBJ2-6, with 9 bases fitting TRBD1. The junction had 15 bases not matched to a gene; V was cut back by 4 bases and J by 1 base. Germline loops: CDR1 SGHRS, CDR2 YFSETQ. The CDR3 consists of 20 residues. The CDR3 bases are TGCGCCAGCAGCCTCGGGTTCACCGGGACAGGGAGGTCTGGGGCCAACGTCCTGACTTTC. Its protein is CASSLGFTGTGRSGANVLTF. Using reference TRBV5-1 and TRBJ2-6 for the parts outside the CDR3, the full variable domain is KAGVTQTPRYLIKTRGQQVTLSCSPISGHRSVSWYQQTPGQGLQFLFEYFSETQRNKGNFPGRFSGRQFSNSRSEMNVSTLELGDSALYLCASSLGFTGTGRSGANVLTFGAGSRLTVL.

This clonotype came up a few times. The genes are TRBV5-1 and TRBJ1-5; 7 bases map to TRBD1. The CDR3 extends over 16 amino acids. V trimming: 0 bases; J trimming: 6 bases; junction bases outside the gene matches: 9. CDR1 and CDR2 (germline): SGHRS, YFSETQ. Written as DNA, the CDR3 is TGCGCCAGCAGCTTGGGACTGACAGGGTCCGGTCAGCCCCAGCATTTT. This codes for CASSLGLTGSGQPQHF.

This clonotype has only a few counts. The genes are TRBV7-7 and TRBJ2-1, with a tentative D call TRBD2 (6 bases). The CDR3 is 14 residues long. Trimming pared 5 bases from V and 6 bases from J, leaving 14 bases between. CDR1 and CDR2 (germline): SSHAT, FNYEAQ (reference sequence). The CDR3 bases are TGTGCCAGCAGCCTCTCCGGGAGTAGCAATGAGCAGTTCTTC. This translates into CASSLSGSSNEQFF.

The chain is built from TRBV28 and TRBJ1-2; 9 nucleotides align to TRBD1. J gave up 5 bases and V 3 bases, and 7 bases lay outside the gene matches. The CDR3 has 15 amino acids. Germline V CDR1 and CDR2: MDHEN, SYDVKM. In DNA, the CDR3 is TGTGCCAGCAGTTTCGTGACAGGGGGATATTATGGCTACACCTTC. The encoded protein is CASSFVTGGYYGYTF.

The gene calls are TRBV5-1 and TRBJ2-3, with D perhaps TRBD2 (5 bases). This CDR3 comprises 16 residues. Per the germline V gene, CDR1 is SGHRS and CDR2 is YFSETQ. V gave up 3 bases and J gave up 0 bases, with 14 bases separating them. The CDR3 reads CASSSALRGSTDTQYF. In DNA form, the CDR3 reads TGCGCCAGCAGCTCGGCACTACGAGGGAGCACAGATACGCAGTATTTT.

This clonotype occurred a few times. This rearrangement joins TRBV7-8 to TRBJ2-4; no clear D. Germline V CDR1 and CDR2: SGHVS, FQNEAQ. The CDR3 has 14 amino acids. The V end lost 5 bases, the J end lost 1 base, and 9 bases lay between the germline ends. The CDR3 DNA sequence: TGTGCCAGCAGCCCCCTAGGGGCCAAAAACATTCAGTACTTC. Amino acids: CASSPLGAKNIQYF.